This TCR beta chain stems from a study of identical twins. Study results and caveats: Out-of-frame alpha sequences shared between twins exhibited an excess of low generation probability. Insertion counts were lower in abundant cord blood beta clonotypes, a trend that memory repertoires did not show.

TCRdb independently ran MiXCR on the 5' RACE reads; one entry per CDR3 protein. The sample holds 1.5 million to 2 million distinct CDR3 sequences; under 35% are singletons and the top ten take approximately 0.25%. Trimming took 5 bases from V and 6 from J, leaving 11 bases between them. Germline-derived CDR1 and CDR2 are DFQATT and SNEGSKA (reference sequence). The CDR3 has 13 amino acids. This clonotype came up a few times. What it binds is not known. Every donor was a healthy Caucasian. The gene calls are TRBV20-1 and TRBJ1-6; D unresolved. Sequencing used cord blood. The sequence was collected from a newborn girl in good health. CDR3 bases: TGCAGTGCTCTCCCTGACGTTAATTCACCCCTCCACTTT. Protein sequence: CSALPDVNSPLHF.